This TCR beta chain was observed in a study of identical twins. Study results and limitations: Twins shared beta out-of-frame sequences in excess, but this excess was weaker. Models underestimated out-of-frame TCR alpha sharing in monozygotic twins. Zero-insertion results could be subject to partial confounding by invariant MAIT and iNKT cells.

TCRdb reanalysed the 5' RACE reads using MiXCR and keeps one entry per CDR3 protein. The table includes 400,000 to 550,000 distinct CDR3 sequences, about 13% detected once. As regards this clonotype: The antigen remains unidentified.

The CDR3 contains 13 residues. Looked up from germline, CDR1 is MNHEY and CDR2 is SVGAGI. Trimming removed 4 bases from V and 3 bases from J, with 10 bases in between. Every sampled donor was Caucasian and healthy. These data were also reused for a study on yellow fever vaccine responses in identical twins.

The TCR comes from a woman aged 18-35 years in good health. The sample was CD4+ T cells sorted from blood. The chain is built from TRBV6-5 and TRBJ2-7; D call uncertain. As DNA, the CDR3 is TGTGCCAGCAGTTCCTTGACGATCTACGAGCAGTACTTC. Protein product: CASSSLTIYEQYF.